These 14 T cell receptor beta chains were all obtained from the same sample, sequenced in a study of blood T cell repertoires in COVID-19. Repertoires were generated with immunoSEQ multiplex PCR, while TCRdb's copy carries only in-frame clones and drops some. Found here are roughly 700,000 clones, around 89% of them singletons; the top ten hold over 0.2%. The specimen sequenced was peripheral blood. Receptors originate from a woman in her late teens or twenties with acute or convalescent COVID-19.

V and J are TRBV7-2 and TRBJ2-7; no clear D gene. Germline V gene sequence: CDR1 SGHTA, CDR2 FQGNSA. The CDR3 runs 13 residues. V dropped 4 bases and J dropped 2 bases, with 9 bases sitting between them. The CDR3: CASSSNRAYEQYF. CDR3 nucleotide sequence: TGTGCCAGCAGCTCGAACAGAGCCTACGAGCAGTACTTC.

The chain couples TRBV12-5 to TRBJ2-1, with D unresolved. V lost 3 bases, J lost 8 bases, and 17 bases lay in between. This CDR3 has 15 residues. The germline gives CDR1 LGHNT, CDR2 FRNRAP. CDR3 amino acids: CASGFAGTPTHEQFF. In DNA form, the CDR3 reads TGTGCTAGTGGTTTCGCAGGCACACCGACCCATGAGCAGTTCTTC.

The genes are TRBV28 and TRBJ2-1; D might be TRBD2 (5 bases). With 4 bases removed from V and 2 bases from J, the gap between germline ends came to 9 bases. CDR1 is MDHEN and CDR2 is SYDVKM in the germline V gene. The CDR3 has 14 amino acids. CDR3 region: CASSSAGAYNEQFF. The CDR3 DNA reads as TGTGCCAGCAGTTCGGCCGGGGCCTACAATGAGCAGTTCTTC.

This chain uses TRBV6-5 with TRBJ1-1; 8 positions agree with TRBD1. This CDR3 is built from 15 residues. With V trimmed by 6 bases and J by 8 bases, 14 bases remained unmatched. Per germline, CDR1 MNHEY and CDR2 SVGAGI. CDR3 residues: CASRRNPRTGMEAFF. CDR3 bases: TGTGCCAGCAGGAGAAATCCGAGGACAGGGATGGAAGCTTTCTTT.

The chain combines TRBV12-3 or TRBV12-4 with TRBJ1-2; 8 positions match TRBD1. CDR3 length equals 13 residues. Trimming at V came to 3 bases and at J to 8 bases, leaving 5 bases not matched to a gene. The CDR3 DNA sequence: TGTGCCAGCAGTTTTGGACAGGGAATAGGCTACACCTTC. This codes for CASSFGQGIGYTF.

This clone has only one observation. This sequence joins TRBV29-1 and TRBJ1-1, with D maybe TRBD1 (6 bases). Germline V CDR1 and CDR2: SQVTM, ANQGSEA. This CDR3 is built from 12 residues. Trimming removed 6 bases from V and 3 bases from J, with 11 bases in between. The CDR3 sequence is CSVPDSYTEAFF. In nucleotides, the CDR3 is TGCAGCGTCCCGGACAGCTACACTGAAGCTTTCTTT.

This clone occurred once. This chain uses TRBV30 with TRBJ2-7, with a tentative D call TRBD2 (5 bases). The germline V and J ends were trimmed by 1 base and 4 bases, with 8 bases remaining between them. CDR1 is GTSNPN and CDR2 is SVGIG in the germline V gene (reference sequence). This CDR3 is 12 amino acids long. DNA for the CDR3: TGTGCCTGGAGTGCGGGGAATTACGAGCAGTACTTC. Amino acid sequence: CAWSAGNYEQYF.

This chain joins TRBV9 and TRBJ1-2, with D possibly being TRBD1 (5 bases). Germline V gene data show CDR1 as SGDLS and CDR2 as YYNGEE. Between the trimmed V and J ends, which lost 0 bases and 6 bases, there was a span of 12 bases. The CDR3 is 14 residues long. This CDR3 is CASSVGGTGHGYTF. The CDR3 coding sequence is TGTGCCAGCAGCGTAGGGGGTACAGGTCATGGCTACACCTTC.

The chain couples TRBV27 to TRBJ2-5; 8 nucleotides line up with TRBD2. Unmatched junction bases numbered 13, after V lost 10 bases and J lost 3 bases. CDR1 and CDR2 (germline): MNHEY, SMNVEV (reference sequence). CDR3 length: 15 residues. Written as DNA, the CDR3 is TGTGCCACCTCCTCAGCGGGGGTGAGTGAAGAGACCCAGTACTTC. This encodes CATSSAGVSEETQYF.

V usage is TRBV5-4 and J usage is TRBJ1-2; 7 bases fit TRBD1. Germline CDR1 SGHNT, CDR2 YYREEE (reference sequence). With V trimmed by 3 bases and J by 9 bases, 8 bases remained unmatched. The CDR3 totals 13 residues. The CDR3 spells CASSSTGESSYTF. CDR3 nucleotide sequence: TGTGCCAGCAGCTCTACAGGGGAGAGCAGCTACACCTTC.

The chain combines TRBV28 with TRBJ1-4; the D gene is possibly TRBD1 (5 bases). The germline V gene has CDR1 MDHEN and CDR2 SYDVKM. V lost 8 bases and J 2 bases, leaving 18 bases between the germline ends. The CDR3 sequence is 16 residues long. CDR3: CASPPAGWVTNEKLFF. CDR3 nucleotides: TGTGCCAGCCCTCCAGCAGGGTGGGTTACTAATGAAAAACTGTTTTTT.

The V call is TRBV12-5, the J call TRBJ2-2, with D uncertain. V lost 1 base, J lost 4 bases, and 22 bases lay in between. In germline, CDR1 is LGHNT, CDR2 FRNRAP. The CDR3 consists of 19 residues. CDR3 in amino acids: CASGLALHLLERSTGELFF. DNA for the CDR3: TGTGCTAGTGGTTTGGCCCTACACCTCTTGGAGCGTAGCACCGGGGAGCTGTTTTTT.

The chain carries TRBV3-1 (or the pseudogene TRBV3-2) and TRBJ2-1; 9 positions match TRBD1. The CDR3 has 13 amino acids. V gave up 8 bases and J gave up 10 bases; unmatched junction bases: 9. The germline CDR1 and CDR2 sequences are LGHDT and YNNKEL (reference sequence). The CDR3: CASARDRAWEQFF. As DNA, the CDR3 is TGTGCCAGCGCAAGGGACAGGGCATGGGAGCAGTTCTTC.

The gene calls are TRBV9 and TRBJ2-1, with D unclear. CDR3 size: 13 residues. CDR1 is SGDLS, CDR2 YYNGEE, per germline. Trimming stripped 0 bases from V and 5 bases from J, with 6 bases between. The CDR3 DNA follows: TGTGCCAGCAGCGTAGCGGAGAACAATGAGCAGTTCTTC. Protein: CASSVAENNEQFF.